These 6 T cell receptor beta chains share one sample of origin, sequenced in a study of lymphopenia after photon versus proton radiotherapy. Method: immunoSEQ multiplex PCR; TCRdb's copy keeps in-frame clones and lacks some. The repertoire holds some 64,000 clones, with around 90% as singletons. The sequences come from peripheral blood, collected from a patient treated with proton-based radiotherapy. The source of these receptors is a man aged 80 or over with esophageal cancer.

The CDR3 is CASSYSPGTSGYEQYF. In DNA form, the CDR3 reads TGTGCCAGCAGTTACTCGCCGGGGACTAGCGGTTACGAGCAGTACTTC. The gene calls are TRBV6-5 and TRBJ2-5; 11 positions agree with TRBD2. The last part of the DNA fits TRBJ2-7 better; the J call may be wrong. There are 16 residues in the CDR3. Germline V gene sequence: CDR1 MNHEY, CDR2 SVGAGI.

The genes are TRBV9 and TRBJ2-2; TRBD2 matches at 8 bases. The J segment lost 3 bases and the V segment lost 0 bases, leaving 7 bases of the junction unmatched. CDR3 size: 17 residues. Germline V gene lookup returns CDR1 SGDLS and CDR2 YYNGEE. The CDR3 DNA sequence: TGTGCCAGCAGCGTAGGGAGCGGGAGATGGGACACCGGGGAGCTGTTTTTT. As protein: CASSVGSGRWDTGELFF.

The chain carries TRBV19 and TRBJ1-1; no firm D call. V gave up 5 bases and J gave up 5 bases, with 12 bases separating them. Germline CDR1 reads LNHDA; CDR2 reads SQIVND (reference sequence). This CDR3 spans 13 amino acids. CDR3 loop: CASSLTSATEAFF. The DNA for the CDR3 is TGTGCCAGTAGTTTGACGTCGGCAACTGAAGCTTTCTTT.

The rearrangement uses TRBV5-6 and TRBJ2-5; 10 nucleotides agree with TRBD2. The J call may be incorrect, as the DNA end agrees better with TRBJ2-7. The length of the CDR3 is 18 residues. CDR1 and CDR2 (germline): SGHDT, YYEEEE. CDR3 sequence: CASSRGASGSYRGYEQYF. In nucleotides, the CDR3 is TGTGCCAGCAGCCGGGGGGCTAGCGGGAGTTACCGTGGGTACGAGCAGTACTTC.

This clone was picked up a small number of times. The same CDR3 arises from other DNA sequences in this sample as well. CDR3: CASSPLAFQETQYF. DNA for the CDR3: TGTGCCAGCAGCCCCCTAGCGTTCCAAGAGACCCAGTACTTC. The chain recombines TRBV7-2 with TRBJ2-5, with D possibly being TRBD2 (6 bases). Trimming left V 5 bases short and J 1 base short, with 11 bases between. Germline V lookup: CDR1 SGHTA, CDR2 FQGNSA. The CDR3 runs 14 residues. The whole variable domain, remainder taken from reference TRBV7-2 and TRBJ2-5, is GAGVSQSPSNKVTEKGKDVELRCDPISGHTALYWYRQSLGQGLEFLIYFQGNSAPDKSGLPSDRFSAERTGGSVSTLTIQRTQQEDSAVYLCASSPLAFQETQYFGPGTRLLVL.

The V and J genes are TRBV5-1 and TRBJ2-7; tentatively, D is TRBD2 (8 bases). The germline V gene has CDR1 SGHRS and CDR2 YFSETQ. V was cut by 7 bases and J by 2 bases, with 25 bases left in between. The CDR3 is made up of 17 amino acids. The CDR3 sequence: CASSREGAIPFAYEQYF. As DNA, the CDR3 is TGCGCCAGCTCTCGGGAGGGGGCAATTCCCTTCGCCTACGAGCAGTACTTC.